This T cell receptor (beta chain) came from a study of CD8 T cells in Susac syndrome. Random hexamers were used to reverse transcribe roughly 0.45 to 1 ug of RNA. TCR beta CDR3 was amplified by immunoSEQ multiplex PCR. This amplification extended across 54 Vbeta and 13 Jbeta segments. TCRdb recomputed calls from the immunoSEQ multiplex PCR reads with MiXCR, one row per CDR3 protein. Counted here are approximately 300,000 distinct CDR3 sequences, 70% to 90% occurring once; the ten biggest clones make up approximately 0.18%. The CDR3 contains 15 residues. Trimming shortened V by 4 bases and J by 0 bases, and 14 bases separated the two germline ends. Germline lookup yields CDR1 SGDLS and CDR2 YYNGEE.

The material sequenced was CD8+ T cells from PBMCs. J is TRBJ2-7 and V is TRBV9; D tentatively reads TRBD1 or TRBD2 (6 bases each). The sequence came from a human donor with multiple sclerosis. CDR3 in DNA: TGTGCCAGCAGCCCAGGGGACGGGAGCTCCTACGAGCAGTACTTC. Encoded protein: CASSPGDGSSYEQYF.